This record covers a single TCR beta chain. Its target is not known. The data are from a study of cytomegalovirus exposure and HLA in healthy donors. Overall study results and limits: In vitro data verified three CMV-associated chains as specific for CMV antigens. It was in a later analysis that TCR association rates were seen to vary by HLA locus, highest for DRB1 and lowest for HLA-C. What was likely a sequencing artifact was a cluster of highly shared sequence variants.

Trimming took off 8 bases at V and 4 bases at J, with 11 bases between the two ends. This CDR3 comprises 12 residues. Germline V CDR1 and CDR2: KGHSH, LQKENI. Primers: 60 Vbeta forward and 13 Jbeta reverse. Assay: immunoSEQ multiplex PCR; the TCRdb copy retains only in-frame clones and omits some. The sample has 160,000 or so clones, roughly 80% seen once. The sequence derives from a man between 60 and 75 years old in good health and CMV-seronegative. The gene calls are TRBV18 and TRBJ1-2; a weak D match, TRBD1 (6 bases). The sequenced sample was PBMCs. In nucleotides, the CDR3 is TGTGCCAGCCACGGACAGACCTATGGCTACACCTTC. It specifies CASHGQTYGYTF.